This T cell receptor beta chain was observed in a study of shared clonotypes between healthy human individuals. In the study overall: Three plates were used per donor for CD4 naive, three for CD4 memory, two for CD8 naive and one for CD8 memory. Study results and limitations: On the whole, naive subsets had larger estimated richness than memory subsets had.

For this clone: Antigen specificity is unknown.

Some clones are missing from TCRdb's copy, which holds only in-frame ones; the method was immunoSEQ multiplex PCR. The table has approximately 2.5 million clones, just over 90% seen once. There are 13 residues in the CDR3. Trimming left V 8 bases short and J 0 bases short, with 8 bases between. Germline V gene lookup returns CDR1 MDHEN and CDR2 SYDVKM. The origin of this receptor is a young man in good health. The chain has TRBV28 and TRBJ1-3; no firm D call. The specimen was naive CD4+ T cells sorted from blood. Sample subset: CD45RA+ positively selected. The CDR3 spells CASGNPSGNTIYF. The CDR3 DNA reads TGTGCCAGCGGAAACCCCTCTGGAAACACCATATATTTT.